The 2 T cell receptor beta chains in this list originate from one sample, sequenced in a study of cytotoxic CD8 clonotypes in ibrutinib-treated CLL. Profiling relied on immunoSEQ multiplex PCR, and the TCRdb table lists in-frame clones only, not all of them. The profile shows 35,000 to 55,000 clones, under 75% of them singletons. Sequences were derived from PBMCs, sampled after 12 months of ibrutinib treatment. These receptors all come from a human donor with chronic lymphocytic leukemia.

The chain uses TRBV7-9 and TRBJ2-3, with 16 bases matching TRBD2. The CDR3 runs 18 residues. Losses at the gene ends were 6 bases for V and 7 bases for J; bases not matched to a gene: 13. Germline CDR1 reads SEHNR; CDR2 reads FQNEAQ (reference sequence). The CDR3 sequence is CASRERGTSGGDLNTQYF. DNA of the CDR3: TGTGCCAGCAGGGAGCGAGGGACTAGCGGGGGGGACCTCAATACGCAGTATTTT.

In this sample, this clone turned up a few times. This chain links TRBV5-1 with TRBJ1-1; possible D gene TRBD1, 6 bases. The CDR3 runs to 15 residues. V was cut by 5 bases and J by 0 bases, with 14 bases left in between. In germline, CDR1 is SGHRS, CDR2 YFSETQ. CDR3 nucleotide sequence: TGCGCCAGCAGATCCAGGGGAATCATGAACACTGAAGCTTTCTTT. It specifies CASRSRGIMNTEAFF.